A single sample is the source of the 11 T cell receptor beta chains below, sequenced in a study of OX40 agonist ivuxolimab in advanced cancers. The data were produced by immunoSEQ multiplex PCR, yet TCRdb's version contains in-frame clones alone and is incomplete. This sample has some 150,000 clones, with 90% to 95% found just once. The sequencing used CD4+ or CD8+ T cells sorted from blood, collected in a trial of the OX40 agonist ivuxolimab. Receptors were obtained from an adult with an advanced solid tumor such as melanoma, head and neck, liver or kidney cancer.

CDR3 in amino acids: CASSIRTSGKNNEQFF. The DNA of the CDR3 is TGTGCCAGTAGTATCCGCACTAGCGGGAAAAACAATGAGCAGTTCTTC. This chain links TRBV19 with TRBJ2-1; 10 bases agree with TRBD2. The CDR3 consists of 16 residues. Germline CDR1 is LNHDA and CDR2 is SQIVND (reference sequence). Trimming removed 3 bases from V and 5 bases from J; junction bases left unmatched: 7. The complete variable domain, with remaining parts taken from reference TRBV19 and TRBJ2-1, reads DGGITQSPKYLFRKEGQNVTLSCEQNLNHDAMYWYRQDPGQGLRLIYYSQIVNDFQKGDIAEGYSVSREKKESFPLTVTSAQKNPTAFYLCASSIRTSGKNNEQFFGPGTRLTVL.

CDR3 nucleotide sequence: TGCGCCAGCAGCCAAGCCCCGACAGGGGGTTTGGATGGCTACACCTTC. Protein product: CASSQAPTGGLDGYTF. This chain links TRBV4-3 with TRBJ1-2; 9 nucleotides agree with TRBD1. Germline CDR1 and CDR2: LGHNA and YSLEER. The CDR3 is 16 residues long. The ends lost 1 base at V and 6 bases at J; junction bases unmatched: 9.

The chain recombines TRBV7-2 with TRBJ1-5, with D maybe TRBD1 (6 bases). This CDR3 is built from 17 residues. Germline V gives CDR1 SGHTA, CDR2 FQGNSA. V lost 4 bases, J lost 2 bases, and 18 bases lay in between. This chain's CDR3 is CASSSGAGRGGNQPQHF. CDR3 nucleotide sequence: TGTGCCAGCAGCTCCGGTGCGGGCAGGGGAGGCAATCAGCCCCAGCATTTT.

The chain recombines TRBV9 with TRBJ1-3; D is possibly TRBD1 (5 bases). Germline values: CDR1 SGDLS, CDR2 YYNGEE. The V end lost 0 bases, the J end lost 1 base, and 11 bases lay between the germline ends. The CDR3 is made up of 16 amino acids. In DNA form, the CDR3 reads TGTGCCAGCAGCGTAGACAGGAGGGGTTCTGGAAACACCATATATTTT. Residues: CASSVDRRGSGNTIYF.

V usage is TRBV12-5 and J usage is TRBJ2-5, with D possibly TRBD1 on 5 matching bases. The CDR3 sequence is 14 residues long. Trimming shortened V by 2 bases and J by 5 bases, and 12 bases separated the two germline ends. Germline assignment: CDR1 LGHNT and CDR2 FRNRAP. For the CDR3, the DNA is TGTGCTAGTGGTTTGACAATGGGGCCCGAGACCCAGTACTTC. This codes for CASGLTMGPETQYF.

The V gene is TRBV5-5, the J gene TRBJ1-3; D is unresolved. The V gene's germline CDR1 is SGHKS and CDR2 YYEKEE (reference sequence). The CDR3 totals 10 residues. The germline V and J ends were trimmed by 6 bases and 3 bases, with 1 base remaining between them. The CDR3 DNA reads TGTGCCAGCAATGGAAACACCATATATTTT. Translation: CASNGNTIYF.

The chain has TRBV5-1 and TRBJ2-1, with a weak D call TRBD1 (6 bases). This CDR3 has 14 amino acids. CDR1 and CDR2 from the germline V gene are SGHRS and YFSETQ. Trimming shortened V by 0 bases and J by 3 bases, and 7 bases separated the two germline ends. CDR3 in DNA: TGCGCCAGCAGCTTGGGGGACAACTACAATGAGCAGTTCTTC. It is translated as CASSLGDNYNEQFF.

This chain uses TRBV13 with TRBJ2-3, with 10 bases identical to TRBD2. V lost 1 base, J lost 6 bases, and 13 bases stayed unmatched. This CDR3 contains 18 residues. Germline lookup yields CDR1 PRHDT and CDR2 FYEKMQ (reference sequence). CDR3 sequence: CASSLANLAGVTWDTQYF. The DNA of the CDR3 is TGTGCCAGCAGCTTAGCTAACCTAGCGGGAGTCACGTGGGATACGCAGTATTTT.

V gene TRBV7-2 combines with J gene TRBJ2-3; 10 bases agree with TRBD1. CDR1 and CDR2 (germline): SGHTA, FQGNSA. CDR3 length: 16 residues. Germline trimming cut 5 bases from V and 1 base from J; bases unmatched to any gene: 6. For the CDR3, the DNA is TGTGCCAGCAGCCCTGACAGGGGGCTTGGCACAGATACGCAGTATTTT. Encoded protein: CASSPDRGLGTDTQYF.

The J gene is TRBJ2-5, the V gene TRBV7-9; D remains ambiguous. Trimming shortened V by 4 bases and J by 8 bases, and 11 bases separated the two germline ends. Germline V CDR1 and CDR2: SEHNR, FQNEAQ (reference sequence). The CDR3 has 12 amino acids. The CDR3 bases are TGTGCCAGCAGCTCATCCCCCCGTACCCAGTACTTC. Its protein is CASSSSPRTQYF.

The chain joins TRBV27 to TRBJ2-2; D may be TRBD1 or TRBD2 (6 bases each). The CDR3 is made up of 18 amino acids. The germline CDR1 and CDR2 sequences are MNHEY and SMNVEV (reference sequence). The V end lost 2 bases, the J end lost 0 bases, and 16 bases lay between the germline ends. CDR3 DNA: TGTGCCAGCAGTTTAGTTATGTCGGGGGCCACGAACACCGGGGAGCTGTTTTTT. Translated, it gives CASSLVMSGATNTGELFF.